This record looks at one TCR beta chain sequence and its context. RNA was extracted with the RNeasy kit, and a quantity of roughly 0.5 to 1 ug was reverse transcribed using random hexamers. TCRdb redid the calling of the immunoSEQ multiplex PCR reads with MiXCR, one entry per CDR3 protein. The sample yields 75,000 to 100,000 distinct CDR3 sequences, 94% seen once. The data were taken from a study of CD8 T cells in Susac syndrome. Per germline, CDR1 SEHNR and CDR2 FQNEAQ (reference sequence). V was clipped by 5 bases and J by 6 bases, with 13 bases between them. CDR3 size: 13 residues. This chain connects TRBV7-9 to TRBJ1-2, with D hard to call. The specimen was CD8+ T cells from PBMCs. The receptor was derived from a human donor in good health. The CDR3 loop reads CASSVGLPDGYTF. The CDR3 region has the DNA TGTGCCAGCAGCGTCGGACTGCCCGATGGCTACACCTTC.